The 28 T cell receptor beta chains in this list originate from one sample, sequenced in a study of OX40 agonist ivuxolimab in advanced cancers. The repertoire was sequenced with immunoSEQ multiplex PCR; TCRdb's copy has only in-frame clones and lacks some. The sample has about 15,000 clones; about 60% are singletons. The sample here was CD4+ or CD8+ T cells sorted from blood, taken in a trial of the OX40 agonist ivuxolimab. All receptors come from an adult with an advanced solid tumor such as melanoma, head and neck, liver or kidney cancer.

This rearrangement joins TRBV19 to TRBJ2-7; TRBD1 might be the D (5 bases). This CDR3 region has 14 residues. V was shortened by 0 bases and J by 6 bases, with 12 bases between the two germline ends. Germline CDR1 and CDR2: LNHDA and SQIVND (reference sequence). Here the CDR3 DNA reads TGTGCCAGTAGTATAGATCTCAGGGAAATCGAGCAGTACTTC. It yields the protein CASSIDLREIEQYF.

J is TRBJ2-7 and V is TRBV6-9; tentatively, D is TRBD2 (6 bases). V lost 3 bases, J lost 6 bases, and 12 bases lay in between. Germline V gene sequence: CDR1 MNHGY, CDR2 SVAAGI. The CDR3 covers 13 residues. CDR3 nucleotide sequence: TGTGCCAGCAGTTACGGAGGGTCTGGCGAGCAGTACTTC. This translates into CASSYGGSGEQYF.

The rearrangement uses TRBV6-6 and TRBJ2-3; 9 bases fit TRBD2. J was trimmed by 5 bases and V by 0 bases; bases with no gene match: 3. The CDR3 is 15 amino acids. The germline V gene encodes CDR1 MNHNY and CDR2 SVGAGI (reference sequence). The chain's CDR3 is CASSYSGGGGDTQYF. CDR3 in DNA: TGTGCCAGCAGTTACTCGGGCGGGGGGGGAGATACGCAGTATTTT.

The chain combines TRBV7-3 with TRBJ2-1; D is tentatively TRBD1 or TRBD2 (6 bases each). This CDR3 is built from 15 residues. Trimming removed 2 bases from V and 3 bases from J, with 11 bases in between. Germline V CDR1 and CDR2: SGHTA, FQGTGA. The CDR3 here is CASSLLGGDYNEQFF. Written as DNA, the CDR3 is TGTGCCAGCAGCTTACTCGGGGGCGACTACAATGAGCAGTTCTTC.

This clone has more than one count but fewer than ten. This sequence joins TRBV4-1 and TRBJ2-3, with D perhaps matching TRBD2 (6 bases). The CDR3 is 14 residues long. Between the trimmed V and J ends, which lost 4 bases and 2 bases, there was a span of 10 bases. Germline CDR1 reads MGHRA; CDR2 reads YSYEKL. Written as DNA, the CDR3 is TGCGCCAGCAGCCCCGGGAGTGTCACAGATACGCAGTATTTT. As protein: CASSPGSVTDTQYF.

This clone was recorded a few times. The chain joins TRBV7-8 to TRBJ2-3; D gene uncertain. The CDR3 loop spans 13 amino acids. With 3 bases removed from V and 5 bases from J, the gap between germline ends came to 9 bases. Germline CDR1 reads SGHVS; CDR2 reads FQNEAQ. In nucleotides, the CDR3 is TGTGCCAGCAGCTTGGTGGCGGTAGATACGCAGTATTTT. Protein sequence: CASSLVAVDTQYF.

This clone has a handful of counts. The chain links TRBV15 to TRBJ1-5, with D maybe TRBD1 (5 bases). Trimming left V 2 bases short and J 3 bases short, with 14 bases between. In germline, CDR1 is LNHNV, CDR2 YYDKDF (reference sequence). This CDR3 comprises 16 residues. This CDR3 is CATSRNPDSFNQPQHF. In nucleotides, the CDR3 is TGTGCCACCAGCAGAAACCCTGACAGCTTCAATCAGCCCCAGCATTTT.

This chain connects TRBV4-1 to TRBJ2-2, with a possible D match to TRBD1 (7 bases). In germline, CDR1 is MGHRA, CDR2 YSYEKL. This CDR3 comprises 15 residues. Trimming stripped 1 base from V and 6 bases from J, with 12 bases between. The CDR3 nucleotides are TGCGCCAGCAGCCAAGTGGCAGGGGGGTCCGGGGAGCTGTTTTTT. Its translation: CASSQVAGGSGELFF.

This clone came up once. The sample carries other DNA sequences with the same CDR3. The CDR3 DNA follows: TGCGCCAGCAGCTTGGACGGGCAGGGACAAGAGACCCAGTACTTC. This encodes CASSLDGQGQETQYF. The rearrangement joins TRBV5-1 to TRBJ2-5; weak D call: TRBD1 (5 bases). Germline CDR1 and CDR2: SGHRS and YFSETQ. V was clipped by 0 bases and J by 2 bases, with 11 bases between them. This CDR3 comprises 15 residues.

J is TRBJ1-2 and V is TRBV28; TRBD1 aligns across 9 bases. The CDR3 covers 15 residues. The ends lost 2 bases at V and 4 bases at J; junction bases unmatched: 5. Germline CDR1 is MDHEN and CDR2 is SYDVKM. Written as DNA, the CDR3 is TGTGCCAGCAGTTTAGGGGACAGGGAGGCCTATGGCTACACCTTC. Protein: CASSLGDREAYGYTF.

J is TRBJ1-2 and V is TRBV6-5; D gene unclear. The CDR3 sequence is 16 residues long. Trimming cost V 3 bases and J 4 bases, with 18 bases left between them. From germline, CDR1 is MNHEY and CDR2 SVGAGI. The CDR3 DNA is TGTGCCAGCAGTTATTCGACTATGCGAAAGACCTATGGCTACACCTTC. Translated: CASSYSTMRKTYGYTF.

This chain connects TRBV19 to TRBJ1-2; D call uncertain. The CDR3 consists of 13 residues. In germline, CDR1 is LNHDA, CDR2 SQIVND (reference sequence). Deletions cut 7 bases from V and 6 bases from J, with 15 bases between. This chain's CDR3 is CASTTENFNGYTF. DNA for the CDR3: TGTGCCAGTACCACAGAGAATTTTAATGGCTACACCTTC.

V and J are TRBV15 and TRBJ1-4; no clear D gene. V was shortened by 0 bases and J by 4 bases, with 9 bases between the two germline ends. Per the germline V gene, CDR1 is LNHNV and CDR2 is YYDKDF (reference sequence). The CDR3 spans 15 residues. CDR3 DNA: TGTGCCACCAGCAGAGACGGTGGCAATAATGAAAAACTGTTTTTT. The encoded protein is CATSRDGGNNEKLFF.

This clone has a handful of counts. V is TRBV4-1 and J is TRBJ2-3; D is unresolved. The V gene lost 2 bases and the J gene lost 3 bases, with 15 bases spanning the gap. CDR1 and CDR2 (germline): MGHRA, YSYEKL. The CDR3 consists of 16 residues. CDR3 in amino acids: CASSQSRVGNTDTQYF. The CDR3, as DNA: TGCGCCAGCAGCCAATCCCGGGTGGGGAATACAGATACGCAGTATTTT.

By frequency in the sample, this clone is medium-sized. The chain carries TRBV27 and TRBJ1-2, with TRBD1 matching 7 bases. This CDR3 is built from 13 residues. V trimming: 5 bases; J trimming: 4 bases; junction bases outside the gene matches: 4. The V gene's germline CDR1 is MNHEY and CDR2 SMNVEV (reference sequence). The CDR3 spells CASSPGTVYGYTF. The CDR3 DNA reads TGTGCCAGCAGTCCCGGGACAGTCTATGGCTACACCTTC.

Only one count was recorded for this clone. The chain couples TRBV5-6 to TRBJ2-2; D uncertain. Germline lookup yields CDR1 SGHDT and CDR2 YYEEEE. The CDR3 totals 17 residues. V was pared by 3 bases and J by 6 bases, with 21 bases between. CDR3 residues: CASSSVDISKWAGELFF. The CDR3 nucleotides are TGTGCCAGCAGCTCGGTGGATATCAGCAAGTGGGCCGGGGAGCTGTTTTTT.

The rearrangement joins TRBV28 to TRBJ2-7, with 8 bases matching TRBD1. This CDR3 is built from 14 residues. The germline gives CDR1 MDHEN, CDR2 SYDVKM. CDR3 loop: CAIGQGRSSYEQYF. In DNA form, the CDR3 reads TGTGCAATCGGACAGGGCCGGAGCTCCTACGAGCAGTACTTC.

The chain uses TRBV4-1 and TRBJ2-3, with 9 nucleotides matching TRBD1. There are 17 residues in the CDR3. With V trimmed by 1 base and J by 2 bases, 7 bases remained unmatched. The germline gives CDR1 MGHRA, CDR2 YSYEKL. Here the CDR3 DNA reads TGCGCCAGCAGCCAAGGACTGACAGGGGGAGTCACAGATACGCAGTATTTT. It yields the protein CASSQGLTGGVTDTQYF.

Points on this clone: Other nucleotide sequences in the sample specify the same CDR3. The chain is built from TRBV19 and TRBJ1-5, with D maybe TRBD1 (5 bases). The CDR3 totals 16 residues. Germline V gene data show CDR1 as LNHDA and CDR2 as SQIVND (reference sequence). V lost 4 bases and J lost 2, with 15 bases in between. The CDR3 DNA sequence: TGTGCCAGTAGTAGACGGGCCCCGGGGGGCAATCAGCCCCAGCATTTT. Its translation is CASSRRAPGGNQPQHF.

V gene TRBV5-5 combines with J gene TRBJ2-7; a possible D gene is TRBD1 (6 bases). CDR1 is SGHKS, CDR2 YYEKEE, per germline (reference sequence). V was pared by 0 bases and J by 2 bases, with 9 bases between. This CDR3 is built from 14 residues. Here the CDR3 reads CASSLEGHPYEQYF. The CDR3 region has the DNA TGTGCCAGCAGCTTGGAGGGACATCCCTACGAGCAGTACTTC.

This chain uses TRBV7-9 with TRBJ2-7; D not certain. Trimming took 1 base from V and 2 from J, leaving 18 bases between them. This CDR3 is built from 17 residues. Germline CDR1 reads SEHNR; CDR2 reads FQNEAQ (reference sequence). CDR3 sequence (DNA): TGTGCCAGCAGCTTAGAGGTTGTCGTCAGCGAAACCTACGAGCAGTACTTC. As protein: CASSLEVVVSETYEQYF.

In this sample, this clone turned up a few times. V usage is TRBV5-4 and J usage is TRBJ1-6; TRBD1 is a possible D gene (5 bases). Trimming shortened V by 1 base and J by 6 bases, and 8 bases separated the two germline ends. Per germline, CDR1 SGHNT and CDR2 YYREEE (reference sequence). The CDR3 extends over 14 amino acids. The CDR3 coding sequence is TGTGCCAGCAGCTTGTCAGGGATTAATTCACCCCTCCACTTT. Its translation: CASSLSGINSPLHF.

The chain has TRBV21-1 and TRBJ1-1. TRBV21-1 is an annotated pseudogene. This CDR3 spans 15 amino acids. Here the CDR3 DNA reads TGTGCCAGCAGCAAAGGTCGAGGGGTTGGCACTGAAGCTTTCTTT. Translating gives CASSKGRGVGTEAFF.

The J gene is TRBJ1-2, the V gene TRBV9; weak D call: TRBD1 (5 bases). Germline-derived CDR1 and CDR2 are SGDLS and YYNGEE. The CDR3 has 12 amino acids. The germline V and J ends were trimmed by 0 bases and 8 bases, with 8 bases remaining between them. The CDR3 nucleotides read TGTGCCAGCAGCGTAGGGGGGGACGGCTACACCTTC. Translation gives CASSVGGDGYTF. The full variable domain, completed using reference TRBV9 and TRBJ1-2, is DSGVTQTPKHLITATGQRVTLRCSPRSGDLSVYWYQQSLDQGLQFLIQYYNGEERAKGNILERFSAQQFPDLHSELNLSSLELGDSALYFCASSVGGDGYTFGSGTRLTVV.

CDR3 residues: CASSAGVSYEQYF. CDR3 bases: TGTGCCAGTAGTGCAGGGGTCAGCTACGAGCAGTACTTC. The rearrangement joins TRBV19 to TRBJ2-5; possible D gene TRBD1, 6 bases. The J call is in doubt because the DNA end fits TRBJ2-7 better. The CDR3 is made up of 13 amino acids. CDR1 and CDR2 from the germline V gene are LNHDA and SQIVND (reference sequence).

The chain's CDR3 is CASSSLLQGLNEKLFF. CDR3 bases: TGTGCCAGCAGCTCTCTTCTGCAGGGTCTTAATGAAAAACTGTTTTTT. The chain recombines TRBV11-2 with TRBJ1-4, with D perhaps matching TRBD1 (5 bases). The CDR3 has 16 amino acids. Germline-derived CDR1 and CDR2 are SGHAT and FQNNGV. Trimming took 4 bases from V and 4 from J, leaving 16 bases between them.

The rearrangement links TRBV4-3 to TRBJ1-2; a possible D gene is TRBD1 (5 bases). Trimming took 0 bases from V and 8 from J, leaving 25 bases between them. Per germline, CDR1 LGHNA and CDR2 YSLEER. This CDR3 comprises 18 residues. For the CDR3, the DNA is TGCGCCAGCAGCCAAGATTGGGTCTTGGCAGGGCGACATTCAGGCTACACCTTC. It encodes CASSQDWVLAGRHSGYTF.

The V and J genes are TRBV6-6 and TRBJ2-1; D is undetermined. This CDR3 comprises 13 residues. CDR1 is MNHNY, CDR2 SVGAGI, per germline (reference sequence). V lost 0 bases to trimming and J lost 10 bases, with 10 bases between them. The CDR3 here is CASSYSRLKEQFF. DNA of the CDR3: TGTGCCAGCAGTTACTCCCGACTCAAAGAGCAGTTCTTC.